This T cell receptor beta chain was captured by sequencing in a study of cytomegalovirus exposure and HLA in healthy donors. Study context: HLA-typed donors were the source of about 85 million unique TCRs, which an early data release held. Findings and limits, study-wide: As a later analysis revealed, the rate of TCR association differed by HLA locus, with DRB1 most and HLA-C fewest. Immune exposure information comprised only CMV serostatus.

In the PCR, 60 Vbeta and 13 Jbeta primers were used. Sequencing was performed with immunoSEQ multiplex PCR; in TCRdb, only in-frame clones are kept and a portion is missing. The data hold about 150,000 clones, with 60% to 80% observed a single time. On this clone itself: The target antigen is unknown.

The source material was PBMCs. The source is a woman aged 40-49 years in good health and CMV-seronegative.

Here the CDR3 reads CASSQVAGGNTIYF. In DNA form, the CDR3 reads TGCGCCAGCAGCCAAGTGGCAGGGGGCAACACCATATATTTT. The V and J genes are TRBV4-1 and TRBJ1-3, with 8 bases identical to TRBD1. In germline, CDR1 is MGHRA, CDR2 YSYEKL. The junction had 3 bases not matched to a gene; V was cut back by 1 base and J by 7 bases. There are 14 residues in the CDR3.